Relative to its sample, the clone carrying this TCR beta chain is large (0.1 to 1%). Its matching antigen is unknown. This specimen comes from a study of vaccination and CD4 T cells after COVID-19. Study context: Post-COVID samples were collected a median about 97 days following diagnosis, spanning 35 to 161.

Germline trimming cut 6 bases from V and 4 bases from J; bases unmatched to any gene: 11. CDR1 and CDR2 from the germline V gene are SNHLY and FYNNEI. The length of the CDR3 is 15 residues. Sequencing of cultured CD4+ T cell DNA used the Oncomine TCR Beta short-read assay. Genomic DNA was taken out of cultured CD4+ T cells by extraction. TCRdb itself ran the PCR reads through MiXCR, one entry per CDR3 protein. Altogether roughly 20,000 distinct CDR3 sequences are present, roughly half being singletons, with the ten largest covering around 9.5%. Treatment: approximately nine-day PBMC culture with coronavirus spike peptide pools or control peptides (ViraFEST assay).

This sequence originates from a human donor who had recovered from COVID-19. The J gene is TRBJ2-5, the V gene TRBV2; 7 bases align to TRBD1. Material for sequencing was CD4+ T cells from blood, cultured in vitro. The CDR3 sequence: CASSSPGTALETQYF. In DNA form, the CDR3 reads TGTGCCAGCAGCTCACCCGGGACAGCCCTAGAGACCCAGTACTTC.